This T cell receptor beta chain came from a study of blood T cell repertoires in COVID-19. The overall study: Some COVID-19 samples were acute and others convalescent; all came from the United States, Italy and Spain.

Some clones are missing from TCRdb's copy, which holds only in-frame ones; the method was immunoSEQ multiplex PCR. The top ten clones hold approximately 2% of a sample with more than 200,000 clones, around nine tenths of them seen once. Ages ranged from about 18 to 89 years, with residence in about two dozen US areas. Cohort allocation depended upon clinical history that participants reported. Recovery meant two consecutive negative NP/OP PCR tests, professional clearance, or resolved symptoms. CDR3 length equals 16 residues. The germline V gene encodes CDR1 SGHTA and CDR2 FQGNSA. V was pared by 2 bases and J by 7 bases, with 6 bases of the junction left unmatched.

The chain uses TRBV7-2 and TRBJ2-1, with 12 bases that match TRBD2. The sample taken for sequencing was PBMCs or T cells enriched from blood (not recorded which). The clonotype originates from a woman in her late teens or twenties who had recovered from COVID-19. This chain's CDR3 is CASSLRSSGGANEQFF. DNA for the CDR3: TGTGCCAGCAGCTTAAGGTCTAGCGGGGGGGCGAATGAGCAGTTCTTC.